Listed here is a single T cell receptor beta chain. In the source study's methods: Amplification of reference gene primers provided the estimated nucleated cell counts. Sequencing was performed with immunoSEQ multiplex PCR; in TCRdb, only in-frame clones are kept and a portion is missing. V and J calls and clone size are those listed in that table; D and trimming were worked out from the DNA. The sample holds 35,000 to 50,000 clones; 70% to 90% are singletons and the top ten take 12%. The sample comes from a study of blood T cell repertoires in COVID-19. Study overall: Collection of acute and convalescent COVID-19 samples took place in the United States, Italy and Spain. PBMCs, B-cell-depleted T cells, or T cells provided the cDNA or gDNA that made up the material.

This CDR3 region has 11 residues. V shed 6 bases and J shed 7 bases, with 6 bases lying between them. Germline CDR1 is LNHDA and CDR2 is SQIVND (reference sequence). The source of this sequence is a human donor in a cohort sampled during active COVID-19. This sequence joins TRBV19 and TRBJ2-2; D remains unclear. Sequenced sample: peripheral blood. CDR3 protein: CASRRGGELFF. DNA of the CDR3: TGTGCCAGTAGACGAGGCGGGGAGCTGTTTTTT.